This T cell receptor beta chain was captured by sequencing in a study of T cell responses to AZD1222 COVID-19 vaccine. General observations from the study: Repertoire collection took place solely once the T cell response had peaked. Reportedly, nearly half the spike-specific TCRs target unmutated variant regions.

CDR1 and CDR2 from the germline V gene are GTSNPN and SVGIG (reference sequence). V was clipped by 0 bases and J by 0 bases, with 9 bases between them. There are 16 residues in the CDR3. The count of this clone is one. Its antigen is still unknown. Only in-frame clones appear in the TCRdb table, and some are missing; sequencing was by immunoSEQ multiplex PCR. The sample records about 150,000 clones, about 90% being singletons. V is TRBV30 and J is TRBJ2-6; D ambiguous. Material: peripheral blood, obtained 28 days after the second AZD1222 dose. The sequence derives from an adult who received the AZD1222 COVID-19 vaccine. This CDR3 is CAWSVGRSSGANVLTF. DNA of the CDR3: TGTGCCTGGAGTGTAGGCCGGAGCTCTGGGGCCAACGTCCTGACTTTC.